This is a list of T cell receptor beta chains from one sample in a study of cytomegalovirus exposure and HLA in healthy donors. Sequencing used immunoSEQ multiplex PCR; TCRdb keeps in-frame clones, though not all of them. The sample shows around 120,000 clones, 65% to 90% of them seen only once. Sequenced material: PBMCs. All receptors derive from a young woman in good health and CMV-seronegative. Each CDR3 is given with its conserved first and last residue. Fields, in order: J gene, clone size, CDR3 length, D gene, V gene, CDR3 DNA, CDR3 protein. A D gene is named only where the DNA matches it firmly. The size field is filled for only some rows; it gives once, few, many or a size class.

>TRBJ2-2|once|13|NA|TRBV10-2
TGCGCCAGCAGTCAAGCGGGCACCGGGGAGCTGTTTTTT
CASSQAGTGELFF
>TRBJ2-1|few|13|NA|TRBV2
TGTGCCAGCAGTGACCGGGACAACAATGAGCAGTTCTTC
CASSDRDNNEQFF
>TRBJ2-5|NA|17|TRBD2|TRBV11-1
TGTGCCAGCAGCCCACTTTTCGGTGGTAGCGGGAGGGTGACCCAGTACTTC
CASSPLFGGSGRVTQYF
>TRBJ2-6|NA|19|TRBD1|TRBV7-9
TGTGCCAGCAGCCTCGCATGGGACAGGGCGTCCTCTGGGGCCAACGTCCTGACTTTC
CASSLAWDRASSGANVLTF
>TRBJ2-2|NA|14|TRBD2|TRBV10-3
TGTGCCATCACTAGCGGGAGGAACACCGGGGAGCTGTTTTTT
CAITSGRNTGELFF
>TRBJ2-5|NA|21|NA|TRBV5-1
TGCGCCAGCAGATTTCCGGGACAGGGGGTTTCCGGGACTAGCGGGCAAGAGACCCAGTACTTC
CASRFPGQGVSGTSGQETQYF
>TRBJ1-6|NA|15|NA|TRBV10-1
TGCGCCAGCAGTGAGTCTTGGCCGCGGGATTCACCCCTCCACTTT
CASSESWPRDSPLHF
>TRBJ1-4|NA|14|NA|TRBV28
TGTGCCAGCAGTCAGGGGCCAACTAATGAAAAACTGTTTTTT
CASSQGPTNEKLFF
>TRBJ2-1|NA|13|TRBD2|TRBV2
TGTGCCAGCAGCCCTACTAGCGGGAGAGGTCAGTTCTTC
CASSPTSGRGQFF
>TRBJ2-1|NA|11|NA|TRBV20-1
TGCAGTGCTCGACTAGTGGGTGAGCAGTTCTTC
CSARLVGEQFF
>TRBJ2-7|NA|14|NA|TRBV5-6
TGTGCCAGCAGCGGAGCCGGGATCTCCTACGAGCAGTACTTC
CASSGAGISYEQYF
>TRBJ2-1|NA|16|TRBD2|TRBV4-2
TGTGCCAGCAGCCAAGATTGGAGCGGGAGGGTTAATGAGCAGTTCTTC
CASSQDWSGRVNEQFF
>TRBJ1-2|NA|10|NA|TRBV5-1
TGCGCCAGCCCCTTCGGGGGCTACACCTTC
CASPFGGYTF
>TRBJ2-7|NA|15|NA|TRBV5-1
TGCGCCAGCAGCTTGGTCCCCGGGGAACTCTACGAGCAGTACTTC
CASSLVPGELYEQYF
>TRBJ1-1|NA|13|NA|TRBV6-5
TGTGCCAGCCGCGACAGGAAGAACACTGAAGCTTTCTTT
CASRDRKNTEAFF
>TRBJ2-2|NA|13|NA|TRBV5-1
TGCGCCAGCAGCTTTACGGGTGGCGGGGAGCTGTTTTTT
CASSFTGGGELFF
>TRBJ2-6|few|16|NA|TRBV6-1
TGTGCCAGCAGTGAAGCCCTTTACTCTGGGGCCAACGTCCTGACTTTC
CASSEALYSGANVLTF
>TRBJ2-1|medium-sized|13|NA|TRBV6-4
TGTGCCAGCAGTGAGGACACCTACAATGAGCAGTTCTTC
CASSEDTYNEQFF
>TRBJ2-2|NA|15|TRBD2|TRBV4-1
TGCGCCAGCAGCCAAACTAGCGGATACACCGGGGAGCTGTTTTTT
CASSQTSGYTGELFF
>TRBJ1-5|NA|12|NA|TRBV2
TGTGCCAGCAGTGCTTCCACAGGGACCCAGCATTTT
CASSASTGTQHF
>TRBJ2-1|NA|12|TRBD1|TRBV29-1
TGCAGCGGCGACGGCAGGGGGAATGAGCAGTTCTTC
CSGDGRGNEQFF
>TRBJ1-1|NA|14|TRBD1|TRBV28
TGTGCCAGCGGGACCAGGGGGCGTAACACTGAAGCTTTCTTT
CASGTRGRNTEAFF
>TRBJ2-1|NA|15|TRBD2|TRBV10-3
TGTGCCATCAGGGGGACTAGCGGGAGTGGCAGTGAGCAGTTCTTC
CAIRGTSGSGSEQFF
>TRBJ2-7|NA|15|TRBD1|TRBV5-1
TGCGCCAGCAGCCGGACAGGGGTTGGATCCCACGAGCAGTACTTC
CASSRTGVGSHEQYF
>TRBJ1-2|NA|17|TRBD1|TRBV5-1
TGCGCCAGCAGCGAACAAATGACAGGGACCGATCCTTATGGCTACACCTTC
CASSEQMTGTDPYGYTF
>TRBJ2-3|few|13|TRBD1|TRBV27
TGTGCCAGCAGACGACAGGGCGCAGATACGCAGTATTTT
CASRRQGADTQYF
>TRBJ2-1|NA|15|NA|TRBV7-3
TGTGCCAGCAGCTTACCAGCGGGCTCCTACAATGAGCAGTTCTTC
CASSLPAGSYNEQFF
>TRBJ2-3|NA|15|NA|TRBV9
TGTGCCAGCAGCGTAGGTCCGTCTAGCACAGATACGCAGTATTTT
CASSVGPSSTDTQYF
>TRBJ2-7|NA|11|NA|TRBV28
TGTGCCAGCAGCCTCCAGTACGAGCAGTACTTC
CASSLQYEQYF
>TRBJ2-7|NA|14|NA|TRBV28
TGTGCCAGCAGTTTACGTAGGGGCCGGGACGAGCAGTACTTC
CASSLRRGRDEQYF
>TRBJ1-4|NA|17|NA|TRBV28
TGTGCCAGCAGTTTACCTCCGGGAGGGGGGAGCGTGTGGAAACTGTTTTTT
CASSLPPGGGSVWKLFF
>TRBJ1-3|NA|15|NA|TRBV6-1
TGTGCCAGCAGTGGATTACGACAGTCTGGAAACACCATATATTTT
CASSGLRQSGNTIYF
>TRBJ2-1|NA|15|TRBD2|TRBV6-5
TGTGCCAGCAGCACGCGGGAGGCTTTATACAATGAGCAGTTCTTC
CASSTREALYNEQFF
>TRBJ2-7|few|15|TRBD1|TRBV6-5
TGTGCCAGCAGTTACACCAGGACAGGGGTGAGCGAGCAGTACTTC
CASSYTRTGVSEQYF
>TRBJ2-1|NA|18|TRBD2|TRBV7-2
TGTGCCAGCAGCTGGCCAATTAGTAGCGGGAGTTCCTACAATGAGCAGTTCTTC
CASSWPISSGSSYNEQFF
>TRBJ2-7|NA|16|TRBD2|TRBV7-2
TGTGCCAGCAGCCCGATTCCGGGACTAGCCCCCTACGAGCAGTACTTC
CASSPIPGLAPYEQYF
>TRBJ1-4|NA|16|TRBD1|TRBV11-2
TGTGCCAGCAGCTTAGGGACAGGACCAACTAATGAAAAACTGTTTTTT
CASSLGTGPTNEKLFF
>TRBJ1-5|NA|16|NA|TRBV10-3
TGTGCCATCAGTGAGTCCATTGGACTCTCGGGTCAGCCCCAGCATTTT
CAISESIGLSGQPQHF
>TRBJ2-7|NA|14|TRBD1|TRBV11-2
TGTGCCAGCAGCGCACAGGGGGCAGTAGGCGAGCAGTACTTC
CASSAQGAVGEQYF
>TRBJ1-2|NA|14|NA|TRBV4-3
TGCGCCAGCAGCCAAGGGCAGGGGCAAGGTGGCTACACCTTC
CASSQGQGQGGYTF
>TRBJ2-7|NA|13|TRBD2|TRBV11-2
TGTGCCAGCAGCCCTGGGACTAGCACTAAGCAGTACTTC
CASSPGTSTKQYF
>TRBJ2-4|NA|16|NA|TRBV7-2
TGTGCCAGCAGCTTATCAGGGCAGCAAGCTCAAAACATTCAGTACTTC
CASSLSGQQAQNIQYF
>TRBJ1-3|NA|15|NA|TRBV5-1
TGCGCCAGCAGCCCCCAGGGGAGCTCTGGAAACACCATATATTTT
CASSPQGSSGNTIYF
>TRBJ2-7|NA|16|TRBD2|TRBV19
TGTGCCAGTAGTCCCTTTTCTAGCGGGAGAGGGTACGAGCAGTACTTC
CASSPFSSGRGYEQYF
>TRBJ2-7|NA|15|NA|TRBV6-6
TGTGCCAGCAGGGACAGAGAAGCGGGACTCTACGAGCAGTACTTC
CASRDREAGLYEQYF
>TRBJ2-3|NA|16|NA|TRBV6-6
TGTGCCAGCAGTACCCAAGGGGGACCCAGCACAGATACGCAGTATTTT
CASSTQGGPSTDTQYF